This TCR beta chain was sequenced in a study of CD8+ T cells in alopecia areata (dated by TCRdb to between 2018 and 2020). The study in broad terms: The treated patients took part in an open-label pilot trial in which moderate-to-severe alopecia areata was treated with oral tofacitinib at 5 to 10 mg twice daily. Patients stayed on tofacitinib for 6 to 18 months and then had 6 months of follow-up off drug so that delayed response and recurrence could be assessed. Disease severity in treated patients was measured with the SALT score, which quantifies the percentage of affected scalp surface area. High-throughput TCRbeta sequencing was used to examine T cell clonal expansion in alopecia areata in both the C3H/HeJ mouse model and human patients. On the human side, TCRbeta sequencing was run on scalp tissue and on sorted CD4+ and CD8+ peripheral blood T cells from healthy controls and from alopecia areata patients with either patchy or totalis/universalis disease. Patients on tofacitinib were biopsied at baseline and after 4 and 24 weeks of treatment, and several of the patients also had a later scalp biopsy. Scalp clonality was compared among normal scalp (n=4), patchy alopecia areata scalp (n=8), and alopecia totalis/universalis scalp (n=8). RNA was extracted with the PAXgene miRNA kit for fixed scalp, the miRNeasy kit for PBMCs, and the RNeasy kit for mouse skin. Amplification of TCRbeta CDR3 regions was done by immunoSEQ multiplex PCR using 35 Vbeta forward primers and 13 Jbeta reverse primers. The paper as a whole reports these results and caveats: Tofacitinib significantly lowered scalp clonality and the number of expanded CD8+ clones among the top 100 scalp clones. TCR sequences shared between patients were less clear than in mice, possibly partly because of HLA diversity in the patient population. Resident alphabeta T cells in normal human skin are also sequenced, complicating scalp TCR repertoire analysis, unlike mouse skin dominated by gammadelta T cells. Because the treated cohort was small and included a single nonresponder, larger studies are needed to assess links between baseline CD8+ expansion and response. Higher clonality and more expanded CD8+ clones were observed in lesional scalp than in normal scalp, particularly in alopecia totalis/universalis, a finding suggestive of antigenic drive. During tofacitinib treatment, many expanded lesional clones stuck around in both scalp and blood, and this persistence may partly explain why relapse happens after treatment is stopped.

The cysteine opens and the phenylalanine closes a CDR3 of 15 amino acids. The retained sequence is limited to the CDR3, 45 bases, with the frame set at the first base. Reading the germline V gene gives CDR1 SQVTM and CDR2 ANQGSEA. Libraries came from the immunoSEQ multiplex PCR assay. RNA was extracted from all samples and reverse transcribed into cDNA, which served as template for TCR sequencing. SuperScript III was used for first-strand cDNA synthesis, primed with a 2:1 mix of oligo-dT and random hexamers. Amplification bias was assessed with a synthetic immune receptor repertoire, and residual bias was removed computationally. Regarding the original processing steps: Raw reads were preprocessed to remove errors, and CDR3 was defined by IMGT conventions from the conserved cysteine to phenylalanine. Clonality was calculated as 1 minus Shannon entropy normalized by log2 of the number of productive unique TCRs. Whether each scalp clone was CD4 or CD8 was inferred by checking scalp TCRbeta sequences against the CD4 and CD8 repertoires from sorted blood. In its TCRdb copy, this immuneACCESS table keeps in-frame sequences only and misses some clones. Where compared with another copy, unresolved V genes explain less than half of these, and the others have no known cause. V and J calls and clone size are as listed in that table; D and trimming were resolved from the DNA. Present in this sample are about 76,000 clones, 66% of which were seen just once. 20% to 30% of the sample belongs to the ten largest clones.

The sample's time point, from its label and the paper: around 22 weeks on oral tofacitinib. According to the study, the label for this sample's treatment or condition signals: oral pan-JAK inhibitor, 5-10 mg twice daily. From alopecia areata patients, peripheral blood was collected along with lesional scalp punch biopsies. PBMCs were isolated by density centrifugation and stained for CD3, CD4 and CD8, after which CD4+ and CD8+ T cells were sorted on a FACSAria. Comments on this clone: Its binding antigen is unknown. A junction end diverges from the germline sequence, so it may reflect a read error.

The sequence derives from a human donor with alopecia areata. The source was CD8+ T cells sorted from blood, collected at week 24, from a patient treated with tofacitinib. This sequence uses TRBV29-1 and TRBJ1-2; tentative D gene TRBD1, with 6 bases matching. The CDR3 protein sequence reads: CGVDIRDTDPYGYTF. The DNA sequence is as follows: TGCGGCGTTGACATTAGGGACACAGATCCTTATGGCTACACCTTC.